This TCR beta chain was sequenced for a study of blood T cell repertoires in COVID-19. Study information: Italy, Spain and the United States were the sources of the convalescent and acute COVID-19 samples. PBMCs, B-cell-depleted T cells, or T cells provided the cDNA or gDNA that made up the material.

With 5 bases clipped from V and 11 bases from J, the junction kept 12 bases outside the gene matches. CDR3 length: 16 amino acids. Per the germline V gene, CDR1 is MGHRA and CDR2 is YSYEKL. Original methodology: Estimation of nucleated cell counts was performed using reference gene primer amplification. Profiled with immunoSEQ multiplex PCR; TCRdb holds only in-frame clones, not every one. That table is the source of V, J and clone size, and D and trimming were worked out from the DNA. The sample has under 200,000 clones, just under 80% seen once; the top ten hold roughly 6.8%. The sequencing input was peripheral blood. V usage is TRBV4-1 and J usage is TRBJ1-4; 12 nucleotides align to TRBD1. The receptor's source is a man in his 70s with active or convalescent COVID-19. CDR3 DNA sequence: TGCGCCAGCAGCGCCCCCGGGACAGGGGGCGCAGGGAAACTGTTTTTT. As protein: CASSAPGTGGAGKLFF.